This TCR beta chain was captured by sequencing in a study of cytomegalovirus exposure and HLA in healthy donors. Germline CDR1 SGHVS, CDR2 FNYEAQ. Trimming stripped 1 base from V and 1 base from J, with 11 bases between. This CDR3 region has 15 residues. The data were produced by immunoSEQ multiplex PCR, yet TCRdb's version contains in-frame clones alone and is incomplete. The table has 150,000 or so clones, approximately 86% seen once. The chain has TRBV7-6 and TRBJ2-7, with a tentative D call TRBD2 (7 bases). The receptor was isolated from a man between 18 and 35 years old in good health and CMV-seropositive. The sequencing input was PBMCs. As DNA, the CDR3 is TGTGCCAGCAGCTTAGGAGGGGGGGGTTCCTACGAGCAGTACTTC. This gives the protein CASSLGGGGSYEQYF.